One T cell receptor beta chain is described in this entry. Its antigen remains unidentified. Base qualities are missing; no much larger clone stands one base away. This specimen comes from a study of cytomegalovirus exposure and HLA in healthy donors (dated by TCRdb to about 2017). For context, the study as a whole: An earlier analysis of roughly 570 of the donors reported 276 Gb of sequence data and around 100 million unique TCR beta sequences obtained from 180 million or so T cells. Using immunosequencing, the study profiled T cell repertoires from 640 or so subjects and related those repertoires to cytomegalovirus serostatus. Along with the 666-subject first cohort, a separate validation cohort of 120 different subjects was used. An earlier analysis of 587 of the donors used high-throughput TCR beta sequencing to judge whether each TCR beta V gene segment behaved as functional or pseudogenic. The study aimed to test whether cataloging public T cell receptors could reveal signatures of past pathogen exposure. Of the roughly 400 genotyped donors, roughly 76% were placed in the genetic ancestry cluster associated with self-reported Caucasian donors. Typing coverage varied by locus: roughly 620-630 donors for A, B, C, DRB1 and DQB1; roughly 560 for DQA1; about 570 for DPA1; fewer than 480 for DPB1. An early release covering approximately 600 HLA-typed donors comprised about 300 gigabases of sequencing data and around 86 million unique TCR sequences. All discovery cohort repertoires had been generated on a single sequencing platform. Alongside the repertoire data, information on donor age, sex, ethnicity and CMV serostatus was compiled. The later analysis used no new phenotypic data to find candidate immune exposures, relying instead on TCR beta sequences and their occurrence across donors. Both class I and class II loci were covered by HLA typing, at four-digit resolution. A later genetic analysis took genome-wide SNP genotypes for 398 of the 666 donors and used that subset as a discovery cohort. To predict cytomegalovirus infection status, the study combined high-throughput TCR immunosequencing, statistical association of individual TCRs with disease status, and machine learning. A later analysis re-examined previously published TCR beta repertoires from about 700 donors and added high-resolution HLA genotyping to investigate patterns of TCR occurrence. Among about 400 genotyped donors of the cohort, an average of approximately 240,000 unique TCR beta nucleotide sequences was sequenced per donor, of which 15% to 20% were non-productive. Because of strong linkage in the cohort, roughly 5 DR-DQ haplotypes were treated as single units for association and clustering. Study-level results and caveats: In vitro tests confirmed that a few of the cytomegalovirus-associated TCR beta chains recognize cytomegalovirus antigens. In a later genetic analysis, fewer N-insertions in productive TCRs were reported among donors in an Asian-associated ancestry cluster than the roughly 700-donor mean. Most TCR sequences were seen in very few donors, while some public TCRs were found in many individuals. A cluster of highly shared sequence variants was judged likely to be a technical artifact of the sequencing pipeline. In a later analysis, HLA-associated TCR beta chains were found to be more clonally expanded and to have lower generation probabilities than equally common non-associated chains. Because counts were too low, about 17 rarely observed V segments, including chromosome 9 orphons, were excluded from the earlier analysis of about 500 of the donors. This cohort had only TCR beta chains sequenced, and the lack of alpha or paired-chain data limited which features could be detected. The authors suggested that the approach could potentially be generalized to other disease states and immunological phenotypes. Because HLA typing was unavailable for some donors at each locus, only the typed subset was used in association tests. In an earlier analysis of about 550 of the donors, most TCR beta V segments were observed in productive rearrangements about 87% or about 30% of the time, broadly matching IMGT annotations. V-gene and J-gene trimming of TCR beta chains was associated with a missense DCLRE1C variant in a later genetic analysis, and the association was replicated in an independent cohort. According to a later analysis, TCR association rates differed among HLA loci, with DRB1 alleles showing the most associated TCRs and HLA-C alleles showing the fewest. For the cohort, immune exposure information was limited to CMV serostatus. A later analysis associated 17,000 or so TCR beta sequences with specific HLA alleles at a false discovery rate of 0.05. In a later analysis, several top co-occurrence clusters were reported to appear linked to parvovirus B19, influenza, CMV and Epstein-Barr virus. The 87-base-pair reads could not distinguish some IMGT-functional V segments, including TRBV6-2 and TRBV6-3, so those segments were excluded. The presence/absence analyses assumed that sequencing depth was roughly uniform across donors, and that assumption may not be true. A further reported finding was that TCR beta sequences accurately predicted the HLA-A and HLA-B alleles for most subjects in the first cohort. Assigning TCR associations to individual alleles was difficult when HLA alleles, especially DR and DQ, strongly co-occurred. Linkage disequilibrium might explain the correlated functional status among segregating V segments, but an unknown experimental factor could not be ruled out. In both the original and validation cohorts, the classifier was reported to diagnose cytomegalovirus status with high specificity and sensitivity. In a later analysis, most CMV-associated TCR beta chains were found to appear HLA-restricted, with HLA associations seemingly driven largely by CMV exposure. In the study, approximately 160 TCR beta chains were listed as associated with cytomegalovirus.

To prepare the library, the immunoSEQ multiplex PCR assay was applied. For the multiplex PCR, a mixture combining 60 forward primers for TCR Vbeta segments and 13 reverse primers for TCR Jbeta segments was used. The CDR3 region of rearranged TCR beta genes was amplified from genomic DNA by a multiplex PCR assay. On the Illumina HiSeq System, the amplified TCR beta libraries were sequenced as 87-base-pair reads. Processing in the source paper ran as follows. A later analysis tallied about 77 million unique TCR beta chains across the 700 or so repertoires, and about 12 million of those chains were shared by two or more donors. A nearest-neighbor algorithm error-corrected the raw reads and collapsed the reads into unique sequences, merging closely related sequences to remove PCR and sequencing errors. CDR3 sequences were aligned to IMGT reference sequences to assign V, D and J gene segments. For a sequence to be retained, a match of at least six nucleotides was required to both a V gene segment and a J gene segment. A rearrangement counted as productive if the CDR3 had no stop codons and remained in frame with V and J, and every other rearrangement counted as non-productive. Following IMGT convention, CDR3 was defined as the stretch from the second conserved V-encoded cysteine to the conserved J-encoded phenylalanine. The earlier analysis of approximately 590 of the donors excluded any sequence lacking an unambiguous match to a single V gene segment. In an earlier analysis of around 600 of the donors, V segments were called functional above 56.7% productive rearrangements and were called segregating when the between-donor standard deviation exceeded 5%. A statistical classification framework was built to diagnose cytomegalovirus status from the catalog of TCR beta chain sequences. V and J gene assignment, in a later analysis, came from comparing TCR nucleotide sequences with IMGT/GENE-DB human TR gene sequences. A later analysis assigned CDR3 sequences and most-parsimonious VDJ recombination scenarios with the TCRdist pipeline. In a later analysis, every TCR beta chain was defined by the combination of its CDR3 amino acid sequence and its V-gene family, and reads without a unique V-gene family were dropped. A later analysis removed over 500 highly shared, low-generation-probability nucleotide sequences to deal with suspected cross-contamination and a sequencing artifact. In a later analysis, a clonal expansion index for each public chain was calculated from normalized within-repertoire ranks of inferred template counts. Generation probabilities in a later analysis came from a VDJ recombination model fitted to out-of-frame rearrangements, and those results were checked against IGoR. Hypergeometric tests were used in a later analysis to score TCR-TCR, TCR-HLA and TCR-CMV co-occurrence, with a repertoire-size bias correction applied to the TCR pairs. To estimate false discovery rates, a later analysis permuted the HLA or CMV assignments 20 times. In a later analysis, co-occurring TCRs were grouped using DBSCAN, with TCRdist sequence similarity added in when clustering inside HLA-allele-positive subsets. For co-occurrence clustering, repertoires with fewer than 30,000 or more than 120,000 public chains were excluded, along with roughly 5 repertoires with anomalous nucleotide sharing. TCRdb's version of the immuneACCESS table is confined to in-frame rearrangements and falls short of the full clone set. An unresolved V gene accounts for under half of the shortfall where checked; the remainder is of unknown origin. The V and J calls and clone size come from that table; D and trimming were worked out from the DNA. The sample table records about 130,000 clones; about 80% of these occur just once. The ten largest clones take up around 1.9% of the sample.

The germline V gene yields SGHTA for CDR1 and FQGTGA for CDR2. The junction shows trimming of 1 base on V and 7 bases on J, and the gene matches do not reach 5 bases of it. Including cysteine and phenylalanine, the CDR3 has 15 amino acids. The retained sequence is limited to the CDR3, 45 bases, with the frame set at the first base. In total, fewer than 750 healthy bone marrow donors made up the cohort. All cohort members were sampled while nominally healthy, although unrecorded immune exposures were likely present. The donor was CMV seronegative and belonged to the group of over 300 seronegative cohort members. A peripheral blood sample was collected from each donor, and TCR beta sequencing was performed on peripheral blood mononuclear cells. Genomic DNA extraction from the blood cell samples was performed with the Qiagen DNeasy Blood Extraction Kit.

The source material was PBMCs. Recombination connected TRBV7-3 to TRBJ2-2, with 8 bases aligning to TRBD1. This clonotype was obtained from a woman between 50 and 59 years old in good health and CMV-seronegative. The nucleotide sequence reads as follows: TGTGCCAGCAGCTTAAGTACAGGGGGAGTCGGGGAGCTGTTTTTT. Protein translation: CASSLSTGGVGELFF.